What follows is one TCR beta chain and its context. V dropped 7 bases and J dropped 0; count of bases not matched to a gene: 10. CDR1 is GTSNPN and CDR2 is SVGIG in the germline V gene (reference sequence). The CDR3 consists of 15 residues. The data were produced by immunoSEQ multiplex PCR, yet TCRdb's version contains in-frame clones alone and is incomplete. The repertoire consists of fewer than 150,000 clones, with about three quarters occurring once and the leading ten covering around 0.9%. This record comes from a study of blood T cell repertoires in COVID-19. Study at large: T cells, B-cell-depleted T cells, or PBMCs provided the cDNA or gDNA that served as material.

The material sequenced was peripheral blood. This TCR came from a human donor with acute or convalescent COVID-19. The donor label of this sample is uncertain. The gene calls are TRBV30 and TRBJ1-1; 8 bases agree with TRBD1. The CDR3 nucleotides read TGTGCCTCCAGGGGGCAAACGAGGATGAACACTGAAGCTTTCTTT. Translated: CASRGQTRMNTEAFF.